The T cell receptor beta chain under discussion was sequenced for a study of blood T cell repertoires in COVID-19. Background on the study: Collection of acute and convalescent COVID-19 samples took place in the United States, Italy and Spain.

Germline V gene sequence: CDR1 SGDLS, CDR2 YYNGEE. The length of the CDR3 is 15 residues. V lost 0 bases, J lost 3 bases, and 10 bases lay in between. Seattle cases were enrolled at active infection and followed longitudinally. In the source study's methods: Scientists estimated how many nucleated cells there were by amplifying reference gene primers. Repertoires were generated with immunoSEQ multiplex PCR, while TCRdb's copy carries only in-frame clones and drops some. That table gives V, J and clone size, and the DNA gave D and trimming. This table holds 290,000 or so clones, 90% to 95% found once. Sequenced sample: peripheral blood. This TCR came from a woman aged 30 to 39 with COVID-19, enrolled during active disease. The rearrangement uses TRBV9 and TRBJ1-5, with no clear D. This chain's CDR3 is CASSVGQTSNQPQHF. The DNA of the CDR3 is TGTGCCAGCAGCGTAGGGCAGACTTCCAATCAGCCCCAGCATTTT.